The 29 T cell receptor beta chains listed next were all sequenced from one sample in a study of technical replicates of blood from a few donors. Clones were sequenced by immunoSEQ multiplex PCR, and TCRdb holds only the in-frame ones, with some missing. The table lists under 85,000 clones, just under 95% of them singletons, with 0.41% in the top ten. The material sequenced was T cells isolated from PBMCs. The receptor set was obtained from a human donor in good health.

The CDR3 reads CAWSVSQFSGNTIYF. The CDR3 nucleotides read TGTGCCTGGAGTGTATCCCAGTTCTCTGGAAACACCATATATTTT. The chain uses TRBV30 and TRBJ1-3; D ambiguous. V lost 0 bases and J lost 0, with 9 bases in between. The CDR3 extends over 15 amino acids. Germline V lookup: CDR1 GTSNPN, CDR2 SVGIG (reference sequence). Combining the CDR3 with reference TRBV30 and TRBJ1-3 gives the whole variable domain SQTIHQWPATLVQPVGSPLSLECTVEGTSNPNLYWYRQAAGRGLQLLFYSVGIGQISSEVPQNLSASRPQDRQFILSSKKLLLSDSGFYLCAWSVSQFSGNTIYFGEGSWLTVV.

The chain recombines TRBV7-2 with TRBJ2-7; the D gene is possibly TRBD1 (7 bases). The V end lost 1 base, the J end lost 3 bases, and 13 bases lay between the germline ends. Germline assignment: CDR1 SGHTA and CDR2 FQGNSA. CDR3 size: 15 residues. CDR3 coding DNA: TGTGCCAGCAGCTTAGTAGGGACAGCGGGCTACGAGCAGTACTTC. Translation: CASSLVGTAGYEQYF.

CDR3 in amino acids: CASSSTGGTDTQYF. CDR3 DNA sequence: TGCGCCAGCAGCTCGACAGGGGGGACAGATACGCAGTATTTT. The V call is TRBV5-1, the J call TRBJ2-3; 9 nucleotides agree with TRBD1. The CDR3 contains 14 residues. The germline V gene encodes CDR1 SGHRS and CDR2 YFSETQ. The V and J ends lost 3 bases and 3 bases, in that order; junction bases with no gene match: 2.

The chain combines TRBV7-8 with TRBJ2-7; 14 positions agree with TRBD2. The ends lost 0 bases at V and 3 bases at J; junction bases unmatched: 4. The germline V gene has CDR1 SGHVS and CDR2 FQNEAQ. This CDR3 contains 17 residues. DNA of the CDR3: TGTGCCAGCAGCTTAGCAGGACTAGCGGGAGGAGTCTACGAGCAGTACTTC. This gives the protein CASSLAGLAGGVYEQYF.

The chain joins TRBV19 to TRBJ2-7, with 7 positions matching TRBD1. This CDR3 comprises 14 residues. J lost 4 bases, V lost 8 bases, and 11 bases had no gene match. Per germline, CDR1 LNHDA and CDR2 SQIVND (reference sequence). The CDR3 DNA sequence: TGTGCCAGTTCTAATACAGGGGCCCTTTACGAGCAGTACTTC. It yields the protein CASSNTGALYEQYF. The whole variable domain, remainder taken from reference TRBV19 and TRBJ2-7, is DGGITQSPKYLFRKEGQNVTLSCEQNLNHDAMYWYRQDPGQGLRLIYYSQIVNDFQKGDIAEGYSVSREKKESFPLTVTSAQKNPTAFYLCASSNTGALYEQYFGPGTRLTVT.

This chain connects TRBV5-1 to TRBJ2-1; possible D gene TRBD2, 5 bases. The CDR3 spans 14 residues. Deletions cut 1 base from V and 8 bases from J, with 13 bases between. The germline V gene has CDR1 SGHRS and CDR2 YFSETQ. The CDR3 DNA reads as TGCGCCAGCAGCTTGTTGAAGAGCGGAGATGAGCAGTTCTTC. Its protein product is CASSLLKSGDEQFF.

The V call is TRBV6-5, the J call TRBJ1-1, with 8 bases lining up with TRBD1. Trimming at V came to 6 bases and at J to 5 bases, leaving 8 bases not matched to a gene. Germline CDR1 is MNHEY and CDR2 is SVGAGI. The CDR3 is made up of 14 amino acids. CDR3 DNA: TGTGCCAGCAGGGGCGGACAGGGTGGAACTGAAGCTTTCTTT. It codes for CASRGGQGGTEAFF.

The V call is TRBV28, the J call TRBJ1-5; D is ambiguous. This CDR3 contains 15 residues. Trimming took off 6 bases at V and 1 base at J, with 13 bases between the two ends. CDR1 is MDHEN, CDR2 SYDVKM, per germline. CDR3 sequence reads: CASSKTQASNQPQHF. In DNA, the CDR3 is TGTGCCAGCAGCAAAACTCAAGCCAGCAATCAGCCCCAGCATTTT.

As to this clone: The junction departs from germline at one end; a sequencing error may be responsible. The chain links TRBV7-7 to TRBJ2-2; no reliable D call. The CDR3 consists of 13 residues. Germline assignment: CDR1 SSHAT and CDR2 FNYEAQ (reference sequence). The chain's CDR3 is CASSFKFTGELFF. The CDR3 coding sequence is TGTGCTAGCAGCTTTAAATTCACCGGGGAGCTGTTTTTT. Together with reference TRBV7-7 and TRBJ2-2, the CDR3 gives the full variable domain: GAGVSQSPRYKVTKRGQDVTLRCDPISSHATLYWYQQALGQGPEFLTYFNYEAQPDKSGLPSDRFSAERPEGSISTLTIQRTEQRDSAMYRCASSFKFTGELFFGEGSRLTVL.

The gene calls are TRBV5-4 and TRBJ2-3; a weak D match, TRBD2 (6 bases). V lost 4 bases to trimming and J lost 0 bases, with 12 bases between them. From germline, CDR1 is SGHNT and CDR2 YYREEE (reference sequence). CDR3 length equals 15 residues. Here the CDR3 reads CASSVGTASTDTQYF. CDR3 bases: TGTGCCAGCAGCGTTGGGACTGCAAGCACAGATACGCAGTATTTT.

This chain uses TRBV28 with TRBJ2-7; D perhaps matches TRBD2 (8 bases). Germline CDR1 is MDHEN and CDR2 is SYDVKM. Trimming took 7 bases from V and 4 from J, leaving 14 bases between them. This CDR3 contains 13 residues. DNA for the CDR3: TGTGCCAGCACCGGGGGGGGACAGTACGAGCAGTACTTC. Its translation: CASTGGGQYEQYF.

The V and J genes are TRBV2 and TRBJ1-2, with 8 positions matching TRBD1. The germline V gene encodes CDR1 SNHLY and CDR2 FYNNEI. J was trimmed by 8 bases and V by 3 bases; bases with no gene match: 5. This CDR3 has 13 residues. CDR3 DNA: TGTGCCAGCAGTGAGTTTGACAGGGGAGGCTACACCTTC. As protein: CASSEFDRGGYTF.

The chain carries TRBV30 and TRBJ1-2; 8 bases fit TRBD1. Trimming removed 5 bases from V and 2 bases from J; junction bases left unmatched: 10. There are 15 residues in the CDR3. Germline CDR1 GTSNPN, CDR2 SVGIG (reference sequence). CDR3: CAWESDRTGNYGYTF. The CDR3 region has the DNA TGTGCCTGGGAGAGTGACCGGACAGGGAACTATGGCTACACCTTC.

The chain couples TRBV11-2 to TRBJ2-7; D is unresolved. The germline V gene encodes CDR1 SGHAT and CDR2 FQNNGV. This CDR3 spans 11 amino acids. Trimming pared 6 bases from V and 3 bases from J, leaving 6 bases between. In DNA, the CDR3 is TGTGCCAGCAGGGCTCTCTACGAGCAGTACTTC. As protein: CASRALYEQYF.

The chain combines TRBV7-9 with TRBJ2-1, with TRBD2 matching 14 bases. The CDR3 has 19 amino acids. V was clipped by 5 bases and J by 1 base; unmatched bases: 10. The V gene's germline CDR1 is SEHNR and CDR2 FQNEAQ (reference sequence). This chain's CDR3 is CASSQGTSGSGESYNEQFF. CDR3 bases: TGTGCCAGCAGCCAAGGGACTAGCGGGAGTGGAGAGTCCTACAATGAGCAGTTCTTC.

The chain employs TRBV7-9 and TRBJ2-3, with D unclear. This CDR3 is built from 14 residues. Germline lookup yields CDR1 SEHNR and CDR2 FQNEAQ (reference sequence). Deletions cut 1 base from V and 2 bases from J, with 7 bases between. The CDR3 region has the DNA TGTGCCAGCAGCTTAGAGCAAGACACAGATACGCAGTATTTT. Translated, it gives CASSLEQDTDTQYF.

CDR3 coding DNA: TGTGCCAGTAGTAGAACCGGGACAGAGGGGGAGCAGTACTTC. The encoded protein is CASSRTGTEGEQYF. J is TRBJ2-7 and V is TRBV19, with 7 nucleotides matching TRBD1. Germline trimming cut 4 bases from V and 7 bases from J; bases unmatched to any gene: 10. The germline CDR1 and CDR2 sequences are LNHDA and SQIVND (reference sequence). CDR3 length: 14 amino acids.

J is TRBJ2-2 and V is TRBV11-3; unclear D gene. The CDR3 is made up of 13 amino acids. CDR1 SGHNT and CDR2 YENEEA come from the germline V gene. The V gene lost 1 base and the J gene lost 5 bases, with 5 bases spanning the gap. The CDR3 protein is CASSLGRTGELFF. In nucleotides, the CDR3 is TGTGCCAGCAGCTTAGGCAGGACCGGGGAGCTGTTTTTT.

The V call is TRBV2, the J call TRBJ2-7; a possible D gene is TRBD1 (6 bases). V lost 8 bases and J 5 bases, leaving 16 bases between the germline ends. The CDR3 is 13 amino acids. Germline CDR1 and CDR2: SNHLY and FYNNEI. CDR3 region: CASGGPKGNEQYF. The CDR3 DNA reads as TGTGCCAGCGGGGGCCCTAAGGGAAACGAGCAGTACTTC.

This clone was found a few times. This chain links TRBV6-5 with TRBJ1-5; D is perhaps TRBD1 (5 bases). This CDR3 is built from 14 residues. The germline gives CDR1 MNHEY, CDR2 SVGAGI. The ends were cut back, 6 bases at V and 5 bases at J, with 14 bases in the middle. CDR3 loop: CASSRTPFHQPQHF. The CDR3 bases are TGTGCCAGCAGCCGGACACCTTTTCATCAGCCCCAGCATTTT.

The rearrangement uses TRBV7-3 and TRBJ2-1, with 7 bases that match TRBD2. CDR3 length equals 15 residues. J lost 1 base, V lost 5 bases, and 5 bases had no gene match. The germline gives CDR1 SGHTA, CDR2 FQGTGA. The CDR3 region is CASSPEAGSYNEQFF. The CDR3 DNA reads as TGTGCCAGCAGCCCAGAAGCGGGATCCTACAATGAGCAGTTCTTC.

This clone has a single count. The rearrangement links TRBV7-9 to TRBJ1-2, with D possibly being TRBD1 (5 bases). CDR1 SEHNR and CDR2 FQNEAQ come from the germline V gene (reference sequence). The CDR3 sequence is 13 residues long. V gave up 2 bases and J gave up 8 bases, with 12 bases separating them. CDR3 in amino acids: CASSLTTAHGYTF. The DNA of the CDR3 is TGTGCCAGCAGCTTAACGACAGCCCACGGCTACACCTTC.

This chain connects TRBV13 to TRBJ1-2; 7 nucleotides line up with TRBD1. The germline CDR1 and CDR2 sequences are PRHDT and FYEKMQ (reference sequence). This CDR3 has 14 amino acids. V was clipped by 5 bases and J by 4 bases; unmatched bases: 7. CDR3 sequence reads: CASSLKDRIYGYTF. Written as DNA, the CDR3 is TGTGCCAGCAGCCTAAAGGACAGGATCTATGGCTACACCTTC.

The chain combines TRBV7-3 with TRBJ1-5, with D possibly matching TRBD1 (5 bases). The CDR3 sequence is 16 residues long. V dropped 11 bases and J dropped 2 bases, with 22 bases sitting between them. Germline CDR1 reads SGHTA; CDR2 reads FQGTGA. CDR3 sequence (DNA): TGTGCCGCTCTAGGGGTCAGGGTATGGGGCAATCAGCCCCAGCATTTT. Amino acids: CAALGVRVWGNQPQHF.

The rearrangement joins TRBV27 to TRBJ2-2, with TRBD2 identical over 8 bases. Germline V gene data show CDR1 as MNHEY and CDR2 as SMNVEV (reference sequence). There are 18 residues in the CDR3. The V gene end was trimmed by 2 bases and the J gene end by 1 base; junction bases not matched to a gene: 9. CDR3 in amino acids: CASSLILRAGGNTGELFF. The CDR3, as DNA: TGTGCCAGCAGTTTAATCTTGAGGGCGGGGGGGAACACCGGGGAGCTGTTTTTT.

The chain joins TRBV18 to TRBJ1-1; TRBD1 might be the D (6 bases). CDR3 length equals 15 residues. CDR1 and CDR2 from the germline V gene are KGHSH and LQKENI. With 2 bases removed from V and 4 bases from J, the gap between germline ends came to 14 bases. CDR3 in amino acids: CASSPVGGGRTEAFF. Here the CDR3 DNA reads TGTGCCAGCTCACCAGTGGGAGGGGGGCGCACTGAAGCTTTCTTT.

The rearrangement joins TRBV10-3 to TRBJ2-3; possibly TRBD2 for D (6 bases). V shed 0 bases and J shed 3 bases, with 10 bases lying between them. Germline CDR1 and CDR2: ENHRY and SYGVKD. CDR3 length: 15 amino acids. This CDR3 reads CAISESMGGTDTQYF. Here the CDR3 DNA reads TGTGCCATCAGTGAGTCGATGGGGGGAACAGATACGCAGTATTTT.

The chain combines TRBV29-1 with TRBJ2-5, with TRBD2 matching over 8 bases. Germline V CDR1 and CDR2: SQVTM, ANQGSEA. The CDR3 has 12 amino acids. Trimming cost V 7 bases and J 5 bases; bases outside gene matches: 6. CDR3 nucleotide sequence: TGCAGCGCAGCGGGAGAGGGGGAGACCCAGTACTTC. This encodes CSAAGEGETQYF.

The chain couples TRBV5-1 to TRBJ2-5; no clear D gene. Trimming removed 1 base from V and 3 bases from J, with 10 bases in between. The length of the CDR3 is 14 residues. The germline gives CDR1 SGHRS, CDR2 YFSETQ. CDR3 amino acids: CASSLIRSEETQYF. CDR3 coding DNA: TGCGCCAGCAGCTTGATTCGCTCGGAAGAGACCCAGTACTTC.